This TCR beta chain stems from a study of cytomegalovirus exposure and HLA in healthy donors. Across the whole study: In an earlier analysis, around 120 million unique TCR beta sequences were found from 150 million to 200 million T cells. Counted in an early data release were about 85 million unique TCRs from HLA-typed donors. Study results and caveats: The authors later found most CMV-associated TCR beta chains appeared HLA-restricted.

On this clone itself: As yet, its antigen is unknown.

Researchers ran the PCR with 60 Vbeta and 13 Jbeta primers. Sequenced by immunoSEQ multiplex PCR; TCRdb stores in-frame clones only, minus some. The sample carries under 200,000 clones, 84% recorded once. The TCR sequence derives from a boy between 2 and 10 years old in good health and CMV-seronegative. The sample taken for sequencing was PBMCs.

As DNA, the CDR3 is TGTGCCAGCAGCTTATTTGGCGGGACAGGGTCGTGGAATGAGCAGTTCTTC. The encoded protein is CASSLFGGTGSWNEQFF. The chain recombines TRBV7-6 with TRBJ2-1, with TRBD1 matching 9 bases. Trimming took 2 bases from V and 7 from J; bases not matched to a gene: 12. The CDR3 covers 17 residues. The germline gives CDR1 SGHVS, CDR2 FNYEAQ.